This entry describes one T cell receptor beta chain. The sample belongs to a study of blood T cell repertoires in COVID-19. For the study at large: Some COVID-19 samples were acute and others convalescent; all came from the United States, Italy and Spain. T cells, B-cell-depleted T cells, or PBMCs supplied cDNA or gDNA.

Germline values: CDR1 GTSNPN, CDR2 SVGIG (reference sequence). V was clipped by 4 bases and J by 2 bases; unmatched bases: 3. CDR3 length equals 14 residues. The authors' processing: How many nucleated cells were present was estimated from reference gene primer amplification. Measured with immunoSEQ multiplex PCR; TCRdb has only the in-frame clones, and not every one. That table supplies the V and J calls and clone size; D and trimming were determined from the DNA. The table includes some 48,000 clones, approximately 84% detected once. V gene TRBV30 combines with J gene TRBJ2-2, with 8 bases identical to TRBD2. Sequenced: peripheral blood. This clonotype was obtained from a man aged 45-65 years with acute or convalescent COVID-19. CDR3 DNA: TGTGCCTGGATGGGACTAGGAAACACCGGGGAGCTGTTTTTT. Amino acid sequence: CAWMGLGNTGELFF.